These T cell receptor beta chains were read from a single sample in a study of vaccination and CD4 T cells after COVID-19. One entry per CDR3 protein results from TCRdb running MiXCR on the PCR reads. The sample yields 14,000 or so distinct CDR3 sequences, around half seen once. No antigen has been identified for these receptors. Material for sequencing was CD4+ T cells from blood, cultured in vitro. Source of these receptors: a human donor who had recovered from COVID-19. CDR3s include the opening cysteine and the closing phenylalanine or tryptophan. D genes are given only for firm matches. Size is omitted from some rows. Given values are once, few, many or a class for expanded clones.

V: TRBV5-6; size: -; D: -; J: TRBJ2-5; DNA: TGTGCCAGCAGCTTGTTCCACCAGACCCAGTACTTC; CDR3: CASSLFHQTQYF
V: TRBV28; size: -; D: -; J: TRBJ1-5; DNA: TGTGCCAGCAATCGGGGGATGGCTCAGCCCCAGCATTTT; CDR3: CASNRGMAQPQHF
V: TRBV7-6; size: -; D: -; J: TRBJ1-5; DNA: TGTGCCAGCAGCTTAGAACCAGAGAGAAATCAGCCCCAGCATTTT; CDR3: CASSLEPERNQPQHF
V: TRBV24-1; size: few; D: TRBD1; J: TRBJ2-2; DNA: TGTGCCACCAGTGACCTGGGACAGGGGGACACCGGGGAGCTGTTTTTT; CDR3: CATSDLGQGDTGELFF
V: TRBV9; size: -; D: -; J: TRBJ2-3; DNA: TGTGCCAGCAGCCATTCTGGCAGGGGTAATTTCCCCTATAGCACAGATACGCAGTATTTT; CDR3: CASSHSGRGNFPYSTDTQYF
V: TRBV28; size: -; D: -; J: TRBJ2-3; DNA: TGTGCCAGCAGTTTATTTGGTAGCGGCACAGATACGCAGTATTTT; CDR3: CASSLFGSGTDTQYF
V: TRBV7-2; size: medium-sized; D: -; J: TRBJ1-2; DNA: TGTGCCAGCAGTTTACAGGGCTATGGCTACACCTTC; CDR3: CASSLQGYGYTF
V: TRBV7-2; size: -; D: TRBD1; J: TRBJ1-2; DNA: TGTGCCAGCAGCTTAGGGACAGGGAGAGACTATGGCTACACCTTC; CDR3: CASSLGTGRDYGYTF
V: TRBV7-2; size: -; D: -; J: TRBJ2-2; DNA: TGTGCCAGCAGCCCCGGTGGGCGGGAGAACACCGGGGAGCTGTTTTTT; CDR3: CASSPGGRENTGELFF
V: TRBV7-2; size: -; D: -; J: TRBJ2-3; DNA: TGTGCCAGCAGCTTAGAAGGAGGGCCCACAGATACGCAGTATTTT; CDR3: CASSLEGGPTDTQYF
V: TRBV27; size: few; D: -; J: TRBJ2-7; DNA: TGTGCCAGCAGTTCAGGGTTGTCTAACACCTACGAGCAGTACTTC; CDR3: CASSSGLSNTYEQYF
V: TRBV7-9; size: -; D: TRBD2; J: TRBJ2-7; DNA: TGTGCCAGCAGCAGGACTAGCCGCTACGAGCAGTACTTC; CDR3: CASSRTSRYEQYF
V: TRBV11-3; size: few; D: -; J: TRBJ1-1; DNA: TGTGCCAGCAGCTCAACGGGTAGCCCTGTATTT; CDR3: CASSSTGSPVF
V: TRBV6-1; size: few; D: TRBD2; J: TRBJ2-1; DNA: TGTGCCAGCAGTCTGAGCCGGGTCTGGACTAGCTCCTACAATGAGCAGTTCTTC; CDR3: CASSLSRVWTSSYNEQFF
V: TRBV7-9; size: few; D: -; J: TRBJ2-5; DNA: TGTGCCAGCAGCTTAGTCCCCGAGACCCAGTACTTC; CDR3: CASSLVPETQYF
V: TRBV6-2/TRBV6-3; size: once; D: -; J: TRBJ1-5; DNA: TGTGCCAGCAGTTACTGGACGCTCAGCAATCAGCCCCAGCATTTT; CDR3: CASSYWTLSNQPQHF
V: TRBV11-2; size: medium-sized; D: TRBD1; J: TRBJ1-1; DNA: TGTGCCAGCAGCTCCCCATGGAGGGGGCGAAGGGACACTGAAGCTTTCTTT; CDR3: CASSSPWRGRRDTEAFF
V: TRBV7-6; size: -; D: TRBD2; J: TRBJ2-2; DNA: TGTGCCAGCAGCTTAGGCGGGGGGGCTTATACCGGGGAGCTGTTTTTT; CDR3: CASSLGGGAYTGELFF
V: TRBV28; size: -; D: -; J: TRBJ1-3; DNA: TGTGCCAGCAGTTTATTTGACAGCCAGTCATGGTATTTT; CDR3: CASSLFDSQSWYF
V: TRBV7-2; size: few; D: TRBD2; J: TRBJ2-7; DNA: TGTGCCAGCAGCTCCCTAGCGGGGTCTGGCGAGCAGTACTTC; CDR3: CASSSLAGSGEQYF